These T cell receptor beta chains were read from a single sample in a study of blood T cell repertoires in COVID-19. Using immunoSEQ multiplex PCR, the repertoire was profiled, and TCRdb retains in-frame clones only, with some absent. The sample lists 220,000 or so clones, about 88% seen once, with 10% to 13% in the top ten. The sequencing input was peripheral blood. The receptors were gathered from a woman aged 45-59 years with COVID-19, enrolled during active disease. The conserved cysteine and the conserved F or W are not part of the CDR3 here.

>TRBJ2-2|TRBV11-3
ASSLSHGELF
>TRBJ2-3|TRBV5-1
ASSPTSRTDTQY
>TRBJ1-1|TRBV19
ASSMSRGTEAF
>TRBJ1-2|TRBV14
ASSLRMTGTHGYT
>TRBJ2-7|TRBV5-4
ASSRDSGGTLP
>TRBJ2-2|TRBV29-1
SAGLAGRGELF
>TRBJ2-7|TRBV6-5
ASRETGGGYEQY
>TRBJ2-2|TRBV21-1
ASSKALWPGELF
>TRBJ2-2|TRBV2
ASSYGISPGELF
>TRBJ2-2|TRBV12-3/TRBV12-4
ASGGQGNGELF
>TRBJ2-4|TRBV7-6
AGNVDRGLAKNIQY
>TRBJ1-6|TRBV2
ASTGGLNSPLH
>TRBJ2-7|TRBV18
ASSPPSGYEQY
>TRBJ1-6|TRBV27
ASSSGQGGSPLH
>TRBJ2-3|TRBV12-5
ASGLPQQGDTQY
>TRBJ2-4|TRBV19
ASSPQTLAKNIQY
>TRBJ1-5|TRBV27
ASSPNPDRDDFLEPQH
>TRBJ1-4|TRBV11-3
ASSFQTTNEKLF
>TRBJ2-2|TRBV30
AWRGGGLGRELF
>TRBJ2-1|TRBV24-1
ARLRGTGSYNEQF
>TRBJ1-2|TRBV28
ASSLPGRGSNGYT
>TRBJ2-5|TRBV3-1/TRBV3-2
ASSQGGLGRETQY
>TRBJ2-4|TRBV5-6
ASSRDSGYIQY
>TRBJ1-5|TRBV11-2
ASSSDDRANQPQH
>TRBJ1-6|TRBV6-2/TRBV6-3
ASSFLDPGKGSPLH
>TRBJ2-1|TRBV7-2
ASSLGPGSYNEQF
>TRBJ2-3|TRBV5-1
ASSRYRVGGTDTQY
>TRBJ2-6|TRBV2
ASTDTRANVLT
>TRBJ1-2|TRBV5-6
ASSDTGQGTNYGYT
>TRBJ2-3|TRBV24-1
ATSDYPTSGRPTDTQY
>TRBJ2-3|TRBV7-2
ASSFSGGAPDTQY
>TRBJ1-2|TRBV6-5
ASREGDRGPSGYT
>TRBJ2-1|TRBV2
ASSDSGGTYNEQF